These 23 T cell receptor beta chains originate from one sample sequenced in a study of CDR3 diversity in severe acne. TCRdb reanalysed the PCR reads using MiXCR and keeps one entry per CDR3 protein. Here the sample spans fewer than 100,000 distinct CDR3 sequences, under 60% being singletons. Sequencing was performed on blood. These receptors were obtained from a male donor in good health, without acne.

This clonotype was seen at least ten times. The chain uses TRBV28 and TRBJ1-1; no clear D. Trimming took 7 bases from V and 2 from J, leaving 14 bases between them. The germline V gene encodes CDR1 MDHEN and CDR2 SYDVKM. The length of the CDR3 is 14 residues. CDR3 in amino acids: CASTRLSRNTEAFF. The DNA of the CDR3 is TGTGCCAGCACCAGGCTGTCGAGAAACACTGAAGCTTTCTTT.

The chain has TRBV20-1 and TRBJ2-7; maybe TRBD2 (6 bases). Deletions cut 5 bases from V and 3 bases from J, with 20 bases between. Germline CDR1 reads DFQATT; CDR2 reads SNEGSKA (reference sequence). This CDR3 is 15 amino acids long. CDR3 region: CSAVPSAGSYYEQYF. In nucleotides, the CDR3 is TGCAGTGCTGTTCCTAGCGCGGGCTCCTACTACGAGCAGTACTTC.

The chain links TRBV12-3 or TRBV12-4 to TRBJ2-7; TRBD2 agrees at 7 bases. V gave up 2 bases and J gave up 2 bases; unmatched junction bases: 6. CDR3 length: 15 residues. DNA for the CDR3: TGTGCCAGCAGTTTAAAAGGGACTAAAGCCTACGAGCAGTACTTC. This sequence encodes CASSLKGTKAYEQYF.

This clonotype was seen ten or more times. The gene calls are TRBV2 and TRBJ2-5; 7 bases match TRBD2. Germline V gives CDR1 SNHLY, CDR2 FYNNEI. V shed 6 bases and J 2 bases; nucleotides not matched to a gene: 6. This CDR3 is built from 14 residues. DNA for the CDR3: TGTGCCAGCAGACCGGCTAGCGGACAAGAGACCCAGTACTTC. Its protein is CASRPASGQETQYF.

The chain has TRBV6-1 and TRBJ2-5, with 7 bases matching TRBD2. CDR3 length equals 18 residues. The V segment lost 0 bases and the J segment 3 bases; nucleotides outside the gene matches: 13. Germline V gives CDR1 MNHNS, CDR2 SASEGT. CDR3 in DNA: TGTGCCAGCAGTGAAGCGCTCGGCCGACTAGCACGGGAAGAGACCCAGTACTTC. Translation gives CASSEALGRLAREETQYF.

This clonotype has more than one count but fewer than ten. The V and J genes are TRBV7-9 and TRBJ1-5; D remains ambiguous. CDR1 is SEHNR and CDR2 is FQNEAQ in the germline V gene (reference sequence). This CDR3 has 12 amino acids. The V gene lost 6 bases and the J gene lost 0 bases, with 3 bases spanning the gap. The chain's CDR3 is CASSYSNQPQHF. CDR3 DNA sequence: TGTGCCAGCAGTTATAGCAATCAGCCCCAGCATTTT.

Turning to this clonotype: Germline and junction disagree at one end, which may indicate a read error. This chain links TRBV19 with TRBJ2-2; D gene ambiguous. Germline V gives CDR1 LNHDA, CDR2 SQIVND (reference sequence). The CDR3 consists of 15 residues. DNA for the CDR3: TGTGCCGGTAGTATATCAGGACCGAACACCGGGGAGCTGTTTTTT. It yields the protein CAGSISGPNTGELFF.

Details on this clonotype: One end of the junction varies from germline; a read error may be responsible. The chain combines TRBV10-3 with TRBJ1-1; D gene uncertain. The CDR3 consists of 13 residues. Germline lookup yields CDR1 ENHRY and CDR2 SYGVKD. The CDR3 coding sequence is TGTGCCATCAGGGAGGGCTGGAACACTGAAGCTTCCTTT. Encoded protein: CAIREGWNTEASF.

This clonotype has at least ten counts. J is TRBJ2-1 and V is TRBV3-1; D may be TRBD2 (6 bases). The germline V and J ends were trimmed by 0 bases and 0 bases, with 12 bases remaining between them. This CDR3 comprises 17 residues. Germline loops: CDR1 LGHDT, CDR2 YNNKEL (reference sequence). CDR3 coding DNA: TGTGCCAGCAGCCAAGATCTCGCGGGGTACTCCTACAATGAGCAGTTCTTC. The encoded protein is CASSQDLAGYSYNEQFF.

V gene TRBV15 combines with J gene TRBJ2-7; no clear D gene. Trimming cost V 1 base and J 4 bases, with 2 bases left between them. The CDR3 is made up of 11 amino acids. CDR1 is LNHNV and CDR2 is YYDKDF in the germline V gene (reference sequence). CDR3 DNA sequence: TGTGCCACCAGCAGAGCTTACGAGCAGTACTTC. Protein product: CATSRAYEQYF.

This clonotype was counted at least ten times. The chain uses TRBV4-1 and TRBJ1-2, with a weak D call TRBD1 (6 bases). The CDR3 runs to 16 residues. Germline CDR1 and CDR2: MGHRA and YSYEKL. Trimming cost V 0 bases and J 7 bases, with 18 bases left between them. CDR3 nucleotides: TGCGCCAGCAGCCAAGATAGGGAGAACAGGGCTGGTGGCTACACCTTC. Translated: CASSQDRENRAGGYTF.

This clonotype was observed many times. This chain uses TRBV5-1 with TRBJ1-1, with unresolved D. The CDR3 contains 12 residues. Trimming shortened V by 4 bases and J by 11 bases, and 15 bases separated the two germline ends. The germline CDR1 and CDR2 sequences are SGHRS and YFSETQ. CDR3 sequence: CASSAGRMLAFF. CDR3 coding DNA: TGCGCCAGCAGCGCCGGCCGGATGTTGGCTTTCTTT.

This clonotype has a count of ten or more. The chain combines TRBV2 with TRBJ1-5; TRBD1 matches at 11 bases. Germline CDR1 is SNHLY and CDR2 is FYNNEI. This CDR3 has 13 amino acids. J lost 5 bases, V lost 7 bases, and 1 base had no gene match. The DNA of the CDR3 is TGTGCCAGCATGGGACAGGGGGATCAGCCCCAGCATTTT. Its protein product is CASMGQGDQPQHF.

This clonotype was picked up a small number of times. V is TRBV20-1 and J is TRBJ2-7; TRBD1 matches at 9 bases. CDR3 size: 13 residues. Germline loops: CDR1 DFQATT, CDR2 SNEGSKA (reference sequence). Trimming cost V 6 bases and J 2 bases; bases outside gene matches: 5. The CDR3 DNA follows: TGCAGTGCAAGCGGGGACAGGGCCTACGAGCAGTACTTC. Amino acids: CSASGDRAYEQYF.

In its sample, this clonotype was seen many times. This chain joins TRBV19 and TRBJ1-6; D ambiguous. CDR1 is LNHDA, CDR2 SQIVND, per germline (reference sequence). The CDR3 extends over 17 amino acids. The germline V and J ends were trimmed by 2 bases and 3 bases, with 14 bases remaining between them. CDR3 region: CASSIYPRGSYNSPLHF. CDR3 DNA: TGTGCCAGTAGTATATATCCAAGAGGTAGCTATAATTCACCCCTCCACTTT.

The rearrangement uses TRBV25-1 and TRBJ1-5, with D maybe TRBD1 (5 bases). This CDR3 contains 12 residues. V gave up 4 bases and J gave up 14 bases, with 15 bases separating them. Germline CDR1 and CDR2: MGHDK and SYGVNS. For the CDR3, the DNA is TGTGCCAGCAGTGTGGTCGGGACCTACGAGCATTTT. Translation: CASSVVGTYEHF.

This clonotype came up many times. This chain uses TRBV5-1 with TRBJ1-5; D is undetermined. The V gene's germline CDR1 is SGHRS and CDR2 YFSETQ. Trimming removed 0 bases from V and 5 bases from J, with 6 bases in between. The CDR3 totals 13 residues. Written as DNA, the CDR3 is TGCGCCAGCAGCTTGGACCTACATCAGCCCCAGCATTTT. Protein: CASSLDLHQPQHF.

In regard to this clonotype: Just one base apart from a much larger clone, this may be a read error. V gene TRBV20-1 combines with J gene TRBJ2-7, with 10 bases matching TRBD2. Germline CDR1 and CDR2: DFQATT and SNEGSKA (reference sequence). The CDR3 loop spans 15 amino acids. J gave up 1 base and V 6 bases, and 9 bases lay outside the gene matches. The CDR3 DNA is TGCAGTGCGGAGGACGAACTAGCGGGGTCCTACGAGCAGTACTTC. Encoded protein: CSAEDELAGSYEQYF.

V is TRBV27 and J is TRBJ1-1, with a possible D match to TRBD1 (5 bases). This CDR3 is 14 amino acids long. Germline V lookup: CDR1 MNHEY, CDR2 SMNVEV (reference sequence). The germline V and J ends were trimmed by 5 bases and 5 bases, with 15 bases remaining between them. The CDR3 bases are TGTGCCAGCAGTCCCTATACTGGGGGTACTGAAGCTTTCTTT. Amino acid sequence: CASSPYTGGTEAFF.

This clonotype showed up many times. The chain carries TRBV5-1 and TRBJ2-5; D is tentatively TRBD1 or TRBD2 (5 bases each). The germline V and J ends were trimmed by 4 bases and 1 base, with 14 bases remaining between them. The CDR3 is 15 residues long. Germline CDR1 is SGHRS and CDR2 is YFSETQ. The CDR3 bases are TGCGCCAGCAGCCTAGGGACGGCAATCCAAGAGACCCAGTACTTC. Translated: CASSLGTAIQETQYF.

This clonotype was counted once. A junction boundary mismatches the germline segment, possibly from a read error. This chain links TRBV9 with TRBJ2-7; D not certain. Germline V gives CDR1 SGDLS, CDR2 YYNGEE. The CDR3 runs 12 residues. CDR3: CASSGTCVRSDF. Here the CDR3 DNA reads TGTGCCAGCAGCGGGACCTGTGTGAGATCGGACTTC. Drawing the rest from reference TRBV9 and TRBJ2-7, the complete variable domain is DSGVTQTPKHLITATGQRVTLRCSPRSGDLSVYWYQQSLDQGLQFLIQYYNGEERAKGNILERFSAQQFPDLHSELNLSSLELGDSALYFCASSGTCVRSDFGPGTRLTVT.

The V and J genes are TRBV3-1 and TRBJ2-7, with D perhaps TRBD2 (6 bases). The CDR3 contains 15 residues. Germline lookup yields CDR1 LGHDT and CDR2 YNNKEL (reference sequence). V shed 6 bases and J shed 1 base, with 16 bases lying between them. CDR3 DNA: TGTGCCAGCAGGGCAGGGACTTTCGGGTCCTACGAGCAGTACTTC. This gives the protein CASRAGTFGSYEQYF.

This clonotype was found many times. The genes are TRBV4-2 and TRBJ1-2; perhaps TRBD1 as D (6 bases). The CDR3 loop spans 16 amino acids. V gave up 0 bases and J gave up 1 base, with 12 bases separating them. Germline CDR1 LGHNA, CDR2 YNFKEQ. CDR3 protein: CASSQDVQDSNYGYTF. The DNA for the CDR3 is TGTGCCAGCAGCCAAGATGTCCAGGACAGTAACTATGGCTACACCTTC.